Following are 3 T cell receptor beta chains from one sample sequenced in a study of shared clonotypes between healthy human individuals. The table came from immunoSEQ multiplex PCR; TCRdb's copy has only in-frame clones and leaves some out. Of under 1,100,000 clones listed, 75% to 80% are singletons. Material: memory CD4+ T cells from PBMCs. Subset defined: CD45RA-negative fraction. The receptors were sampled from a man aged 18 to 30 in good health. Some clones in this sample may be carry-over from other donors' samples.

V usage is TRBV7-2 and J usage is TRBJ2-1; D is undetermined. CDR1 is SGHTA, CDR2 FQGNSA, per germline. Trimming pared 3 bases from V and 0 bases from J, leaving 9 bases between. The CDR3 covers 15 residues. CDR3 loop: CASSFGGPSYNEQFF. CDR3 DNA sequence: TGTGCCAGCAGCTTCGGCGGCCCCTCCTACAATGAGCAGTTCTTC.

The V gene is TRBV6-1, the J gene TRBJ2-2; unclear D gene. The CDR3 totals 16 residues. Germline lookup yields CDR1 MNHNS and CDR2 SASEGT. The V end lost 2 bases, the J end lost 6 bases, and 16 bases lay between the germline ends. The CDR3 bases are TGTGCCAGCAGTGAAATGTCGTGGTCGTCTCCCGGGGAGCTGTTTTTT. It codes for CASSEMSWSSPGELFF.

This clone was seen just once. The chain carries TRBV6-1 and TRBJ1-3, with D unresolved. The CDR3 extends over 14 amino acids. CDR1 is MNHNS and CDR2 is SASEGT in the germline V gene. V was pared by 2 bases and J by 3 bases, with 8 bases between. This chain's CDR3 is CASSESGSGNTIYF. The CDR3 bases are TGTGCCAGCAGTGAATCCGGGAGTGGAAACACCATATATTTT.